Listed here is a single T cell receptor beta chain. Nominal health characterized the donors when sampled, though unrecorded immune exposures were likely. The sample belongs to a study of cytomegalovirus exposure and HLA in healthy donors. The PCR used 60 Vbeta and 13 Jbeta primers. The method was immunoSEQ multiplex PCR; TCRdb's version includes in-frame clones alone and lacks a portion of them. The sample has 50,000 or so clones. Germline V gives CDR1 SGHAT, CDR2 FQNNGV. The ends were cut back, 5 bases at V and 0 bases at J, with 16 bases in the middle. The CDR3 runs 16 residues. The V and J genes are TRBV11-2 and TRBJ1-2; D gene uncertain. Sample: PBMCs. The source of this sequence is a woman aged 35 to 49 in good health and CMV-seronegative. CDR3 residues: CASSPPIDSPNYGYTF. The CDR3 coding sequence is TGTGCCAGCAGCCCTCCGATCGATAGCCCTAACTATGGCTACACCTTC.